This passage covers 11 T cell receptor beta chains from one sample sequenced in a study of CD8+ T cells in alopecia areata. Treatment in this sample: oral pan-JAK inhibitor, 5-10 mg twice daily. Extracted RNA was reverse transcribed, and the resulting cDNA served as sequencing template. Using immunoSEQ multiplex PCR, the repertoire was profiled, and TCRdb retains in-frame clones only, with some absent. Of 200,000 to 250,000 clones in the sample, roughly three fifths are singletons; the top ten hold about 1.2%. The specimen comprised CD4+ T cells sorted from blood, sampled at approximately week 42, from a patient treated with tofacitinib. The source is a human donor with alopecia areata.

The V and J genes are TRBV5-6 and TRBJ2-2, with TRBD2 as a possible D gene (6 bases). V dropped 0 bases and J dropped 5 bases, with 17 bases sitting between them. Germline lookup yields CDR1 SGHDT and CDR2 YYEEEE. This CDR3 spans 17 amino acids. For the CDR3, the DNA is TGTGCCAGCAGCTTGGGCGTAAGCGGGCGGCGGACCGGGGAGCTGTTTTTT. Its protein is CASSLGVSGRRTGELFF. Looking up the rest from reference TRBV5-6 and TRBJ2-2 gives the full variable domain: DAGVTQSPTHLIKTRGQQVTLRCSPKSGHDTVSWYQQALGQGPQFIFQYYEEEERQRGNFPDRFSGHQFPNYSSELNVNALLLGDSALYLCASSLGVSGRRTGELFFGEGSRLTVL.

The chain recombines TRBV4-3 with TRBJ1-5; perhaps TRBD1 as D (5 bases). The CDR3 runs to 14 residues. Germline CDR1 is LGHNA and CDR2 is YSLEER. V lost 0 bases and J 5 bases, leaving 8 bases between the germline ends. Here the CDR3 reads CASSQEWGYQPQHF. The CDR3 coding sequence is TGCGCCAGCAGCCAAGAATGGGGCTATCAGCCCCAGCATTTT.

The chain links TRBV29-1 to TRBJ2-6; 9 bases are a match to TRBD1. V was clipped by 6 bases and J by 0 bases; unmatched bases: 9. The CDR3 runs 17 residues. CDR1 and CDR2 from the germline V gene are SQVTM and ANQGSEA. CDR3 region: CSVGPGQGPSGANVLTF. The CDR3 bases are TGCAGCGTCGGCCCGGGACAGGGCCCCTCTGGGGCCAACGTCCTGACTTTC.

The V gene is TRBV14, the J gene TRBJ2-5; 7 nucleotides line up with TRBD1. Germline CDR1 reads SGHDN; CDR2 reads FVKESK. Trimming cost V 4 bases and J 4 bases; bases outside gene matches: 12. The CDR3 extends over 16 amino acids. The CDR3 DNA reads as TGTGCCAGCAGCCCCTCGGGACAGCCACGATTAGAGACCCAGTACTTC. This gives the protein CASSPSGQPRLETQYF.

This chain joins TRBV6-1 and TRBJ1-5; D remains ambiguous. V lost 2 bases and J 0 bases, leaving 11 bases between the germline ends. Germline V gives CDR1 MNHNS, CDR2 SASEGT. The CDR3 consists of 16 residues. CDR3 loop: CASSEWQRGSNQPQHF. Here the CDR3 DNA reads TGTGCCAGCAGTGAATGGCAGAGAGGTAGCAATCAGCCCCAGCATTTT.

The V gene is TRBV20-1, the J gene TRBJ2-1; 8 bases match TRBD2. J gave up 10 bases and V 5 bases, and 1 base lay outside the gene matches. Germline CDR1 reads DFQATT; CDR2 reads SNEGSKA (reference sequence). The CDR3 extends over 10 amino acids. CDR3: CSAWTSEQFF. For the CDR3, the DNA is TGCAGTGCTTGGACTAGCGAGCAGTTCTTC.

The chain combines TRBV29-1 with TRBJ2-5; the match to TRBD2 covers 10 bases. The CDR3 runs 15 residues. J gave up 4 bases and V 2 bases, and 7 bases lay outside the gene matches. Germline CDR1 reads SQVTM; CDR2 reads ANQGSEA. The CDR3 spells CSVEYSAGGRETQYF. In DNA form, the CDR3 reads TGCAGCGTTGAATATTCAGCGGGGGGGAGAGAGACCCAGTACTTC.

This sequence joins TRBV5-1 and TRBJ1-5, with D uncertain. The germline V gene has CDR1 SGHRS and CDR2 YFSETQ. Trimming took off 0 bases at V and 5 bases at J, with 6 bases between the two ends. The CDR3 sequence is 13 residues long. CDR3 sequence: CASSLEVDQPQHF. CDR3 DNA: TGCGCCAGCAGCTTGGAGGTCGATCAGCCCCAGCATTTT.

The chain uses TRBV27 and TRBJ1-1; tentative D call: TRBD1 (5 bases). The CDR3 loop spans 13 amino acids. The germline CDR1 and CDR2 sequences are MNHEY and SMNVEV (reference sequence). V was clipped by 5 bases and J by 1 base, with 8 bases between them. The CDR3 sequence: CASSPGQNTEAFF. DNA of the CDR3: TGTGCCAGCAGTCCAGGACAGAACACTGAAGCTTTCTTT.

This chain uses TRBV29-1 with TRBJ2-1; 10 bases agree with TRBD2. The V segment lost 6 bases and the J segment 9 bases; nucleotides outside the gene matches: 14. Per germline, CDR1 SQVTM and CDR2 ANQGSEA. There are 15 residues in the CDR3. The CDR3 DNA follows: TGCAGCGTGCTTACCCTAGCGGGGGCGAGCGGTGAGCAGTTCTTC. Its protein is CSVLTLAGASGEQFF.

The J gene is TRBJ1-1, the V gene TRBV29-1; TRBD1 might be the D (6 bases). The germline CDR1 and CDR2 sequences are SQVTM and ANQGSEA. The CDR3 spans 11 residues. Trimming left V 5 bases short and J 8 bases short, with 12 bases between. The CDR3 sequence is CSVLGGGEAFF. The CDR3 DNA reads TGCAGCGTTTTAGGGGGAGGGGAAGCTTTCTTT. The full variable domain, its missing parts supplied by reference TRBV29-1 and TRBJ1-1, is SAVISQKPSRDICQRGTSLTIQCQVDSQVTMMFWYRQQPGQSLTLIATANQGSEATYESGFVIDKFPISRPNLTFSTLTVSNMSPEDSSIYLCSVLGGGEAFFGQGTRLTVV.